This T cell receptor beta chain appears in the sequencing data of a study of blood T cell repertoires in COVID-19. Only in-frame clones appear in the TCRdb table, and some are missing; sequencing was by immunoSEQ multiplex PCR. This table has 90,000 to 120,000 clones, 80% appearing once. V was trimmed by 4 bases and J by 5 bases, leaving 15 bases between them. The CDR3 extends over 14 amino acids. Germline CDR1 reads SGHRS; CDR2 reads YFSETQ. This receptor was obtained from a man in his 70s with acute or convalescent COVID-19. Sequenced: peripheral blood. The J gene is TRBJ1-1, the V gene TRBV5-1; D is undetermined. In DNA, the CDR3 is TGCGCCAGCAGCGCGGGAGTCCCTGGAACTGAAGCTTTCTTT. This encodes CASSAGVPGTEAFF.